The rows below give T cell receptor beta chains drawn from one sample of a study of OX40 agonist ivuxolimab in advanced cancers. TCRdb keeps only in-frame clones here, not all; method: immunoSEQ multiplex PCR. The sample shows 15,000 to 20,000 clones, about 88% of them seen only once. The sample in question was CD4+ or CD8+ T cells sorted from blood, obtained in a trial of the OX40 agonist ivuxolimab. The receptors here all came from an adult with an advanced solid tumor such as melanoma, head and neck, liver or kidney cancer. CDR3s include the opening cysteine and the closing phenylalanine or tryptophan. The D gene is left open where the match is weak. Clone size is not always given. Where it is, it says once, few, many or a class for expanded clones.

J | size | D | length | V | DNA | CDR3
TRBJ2-5 | NA | NA | 13 | TRBV2 | TGTGCCAGCAGTTTGGGCCAGGGGGAGACCCAGTACTTC | CASSLGQGETQYF
TRBJ2-7 | NA | TRBD2 | 19 | TRBV13 | TGTGCCAGCAGCTTAGGCCTAAATCCCTGGCGGGGGGGCTCCGCCGAGCAGTACTTC | CASSLGLNPWRGGSAEQYF
TRBJ2-2 | NA | TRBD2 | 17 | TRBV7-2 | TGTGCCAGCAGCTTAGTTTCGGGGGGACGTAGCACCGGGGAGCTGTTTTTT | CASSLVSGGRSTGELFF
TRBJ2-5 | NA | TRBD2 | 14 | TRBV11-3 | TGTGCCAGCAGCCCGGGACTAGGGCAAGAGACCCAGTACTTC | CASSPGLGQETQYF
TRBJ1-1 | medium-sized | NA | 12 | TRBV15 | TGTGCCACCAGCTCCCACGGCTACGAAGCTTTCTTT | CATSSHGYEAFF
TRBJ1-4 | NA | NA | 15 | TRBV7-3 | TGTGCCAGCAGCTTGGGTGAAGTCAGGGGTGAAAAACTGTTTTTT | CASSLGEVRGEKLFF
TRBJ2-7 | NA | NA | 15 | TRBV4-1 | TGCGCCAGCAGCCCCGTGGGGCAGGGCCTCTACGAGCAGTACTTC | CASSPVGQGLYEQYF
TRBJ2-5 | NA | NA | 17 | TRBV7-6 | TGTGCCAGCAGCTTTAACCCACAGGCCTCGTACCAAGAGACCCAGTACTTC | CASSFNPQASYQETQYF
TRBJ2-5 | NA | TRBD1 | 15 | TRBV9 | TGTGCCAGCAGCGTAGTGCCAGGGGGCAGAGAGACCCAGTACTTC | CASSVVPGGRETQYF
TRBJ2-3 | NA | NA | 15 | TRBV9 | TGTGCCAGCAGCGTAGATGGCGCAACGACGGATACGCAGTATTTT | CASSVDGATTDTQYF
TRBJ2-2 | NA | NA | 13 | TRBV7-2 | TGTGCCAGCACCCGGACTAAAATCGGGGAGCTGTTTTTT | CASTRTKIGELFF
TRBJ2-5 | NA | TRBD2 | 18 | TRBV28 | TGTGCCAGCAGTCCTGGGACTAGCGGCCTCTACCTACAAGAGACCCAGTACTTC | CASSPGTSGLYLQETQYF
TRBJ1-2 | NA | NA | 14 | TRBV30 | TGTGCCTGGAGGCGGAGGATTTCGGGCTATGGCTACACCTTC | CAWRRRISGYGYTF
TRBJ2-3 | NA | NA | 14 | TRBV19 | TGTGCCAGTAGAGGTGGGGCCCACACAGATACGCAGTATTTT | CASRGGAHTDTQYF
TRBJ1-1 | NA | NA | 12 | TRBV28 | TGTGCCGCTGGTGCGGACAACACTGAAGCTTTCTTT | CAAGADNTEAFF
TRBJ2-2 | NA | TRBD1 | 15 | TRBV27 | TGTGCCAGCAGTTCCCGACAGGGGGGGACCGGGGAGCTGTTTTTT | CASSSRQGGTGELFF
TRBJ2-1 | NA | NA | 15 | TRBV5-1 | TGCGCCAGCAGCGTCGACGGAGCCAGTTCCAATGAGCAGTTCTTC | CASSVDGASSNEQFF
TRBJ2-2 | NA | NA | 13 | TRBV2 | TGTGCCAGCAGGGGGACGGGCACCGGGGAGCTGTTTTTT | CASRGTGTGELFF
TRBJ2-3 | NA | NA | 12 | TRBV18 | TGTGCCAGCTCACCGGGTAAAGATACGCAGTATTTT | CASSPGKDTQYF
TRBJ1-2 | NA | NA | 15 | TRBV9 | TGTGCCAGCAGCGCAGGGGTGGGGACCAACTATGGCTACACCTTC | CASSAGVGTNYGYTF
TRBJ1-1 | NA | NA | 12 | TRBV10-3 | TGTGCCATCAGTGAGACTGGAACTGAAGCTTTCTTT | CAISETGTEAFF
TRBJ2-7 | NA | TRBD1 | 16 | TRBV28 | TGTGCCAGCCGCCCTAATCCCGGGACAGGGTTCCACGAGCAGTACTTC | CASRPNPGTGFHEQYF
TRBJ2-7 | few | TRBD2 | 15 | TRBV28 | TGTGCCAGCACCACCTCTAGCGGGGGGCCCTACGAGCAGTACTTC | CASTTSSGGPYEQYF
TRBJ2-1 | few | TRBD2 | 14 | TRBV19 | TGTGCCAGTAGTGATTCGGGAGGAGGGAATGAGCAGTTCTTC | CASSDSGGGNEQFF
TRBJ2-7 | NA | NA | 11 | TRBV5-1 | TGCGCCAGCAGCTCCGACTACGAGCAGTACTTC | CASSSDYEQYF
TRBJ1-5 | once | TRBD1 | 15 | TRBV6-5 | TGTGCCAGCAGCCCAGACAGGGCTGGCAATCAGCCCCAGCATTTT | CASSPDRAGNQPQHF
TRBJ1-2 | NA | TRBD1 | 14 | TRBV6-5 | TGTGCCAGCAGATCGGGACAGTCGAGCTATGGCTACACCTTC | CASRSGQSSYGYTF